This T cell receptor beta chain was observed in a study of T cells in Graves' hyperthyroidism and ophthalmopathy. V was pared by 3 bases and J by 2 bases, with 7 bases between. The CDR3 runs to 14 residues. Per germline, CDR1 LNHDA and CDR2 SQIVND (reference sequence). What was amplified from RNA transcripts were TCR beta CDR3 regions. First-round RT-PCR with HTBI primers amplified the TCR CDR3 region. Via MiXCR, TCRdb re-called the multiplex PCR reads, giving one row per CDR3 protein. This table has a few hundred thousand distinct CDR3 sequences, less than 25% appearing once. A note on this clonotype: This may arise from a read error, as a much more abundant clone is one base away.

This TCR derives from a man younger than 30 with Graves' hyperthyroidism. The source material was blood. This rearrangement joins TRBV19 to TRBJ2-2; D not resolved. The CDR3 DNA sequence: TGTGCCAGTAGTATGGGCAGAAACACCGGGGAGCTGTTTTTT. Protein product: CASSMGRNTGELFF. Variable domain in full (rest from reference TRBV19 and TRBJ2-2): DGGITQSPKYLFRKEGQNVTLSCEQNLNHDAMYWYRQDPGQGLRLIYYSQIVNDFQKGDIAEGYSVSREKKESFPLTVTSAQKNPTAFYLCASSMGRNTGELFFGEGSRLTVL.